Listed below are T cell receptor beta chains from one sample, sequenced in a study of blood T cell repertoires in COVID-19. Here immunoSEQ multiplex PCR was the method, and the copy in TCRdb shows in-frame clones only, minus some. The data show over 150,000 clones, about 89% seen once. The sequenced material came from peripheral blood. These receptors came from a man aged 45-65 years with acute or convalescent COVID-19. The CDR3 runs from the conserved cysteine through the conserved F or W. The order of the fields is J gene, V gene, D gene, CDR3 protein. D genes are given only for firm matches.

TRBJ1-4 | TRBV21-1 | - | CASSNGTGTERATNEKLFF
TRBJ1-2 | TRBV20-1 | - | CSAPMAYGYTF
TRBJ2-7 | TRBV6-7 | TRBD2 | CASSLAGVGYEQYF
TRBJ1-1 | TRBV12-3/TRBV12-4 | TRBD1 | CASSLGEDRVAFF
TRBJ2-4 | TRBV28 | TRBD2 | CASSLGGSYIQYF
TRBJ2-1 | TRBV19 | TRBD1 | CASSKGQGAYNEQFF
TRBJ1-2 | TRBV5-6 | TRBD1 | CASSGRGSGTAMGYTF
TRBJ2-1 | TRBV5-1 | TRBD1 | CASSSPGQGQHNEQFF
TRBJ2-1 | TRBV7-9 | - | CASSLVSAYNEQFF
TRBJ1-2 | TRBV6-5 | TRBD1 | CASSYGTDYGYTF
TRBJ2-5 | TRBV7-9 | TRBD2 | CASSIRLAEETQYF
TRBJ2-3 | TRBV18 | TRBD2 | CASSPPTSGRAGDTQYF
TRBJ1-6 | TRBV20-1 | - | CSASLERDSPLHF
TRBJ2-5 | TRBV5-4 | - | CASSLGTPLKETQYF
TRBJ2-5 | TRBV3-1/TRBV3-2 | TRBD2 | CASSQPTGWRGEETQYF
TRBJ1-1 | TRBV25-1 | - | CASGRGRTEAFF
TRBJ1-6 | TRBV7-9 | - | CASSLVSPDSPLHF
TRBJ2-4 | TRBV5-6 | TRBD1 | CASSGPQGDIQYF
TRBJ2-1 | TRBV21-1 | - | CASLYNEQFF
TRBJ2-5 | TRBV5-1 | TRBD2 | CASSPGLAGYQETQYF
TRBJ1-5 | TRBV19 | TRBD1 | CASSISGGVGQPQHF
TRBJ2-3 | TRBV11-2 | - | CASSTRDFHTDTQYF
TRBJ1-1 | TRBV5-1 | - | CASRGSAAEAFF
TRBJ2-1 | TRBV9 | TRBD2 | CASSVDGVVGTSGREQFF
TRBJ1-2 | TRBV7-2 | - | CASSLTLNPGGYTF
TRBJ2-2 | TRBV24-1 | - | CATSDYSTGELFF
TRBJ2-3 | TRBV29-1 | - | CSVASNTDTQYF
TRBJ1-2 | TRBV6-5 | - | CASSSTGYYGYTF
TRBJ2-5 | TRBV2 | - | CASTAALYQETQYF
TRBJ1-3 | TRBV30 | - | CAQAVGNTIYF
TRBJ1-2 | TRBV9 | - | CASSVGQGEFYGYTF
TRBJ1-2 | TRBV19 | - | CASSGQIEGLGNDKAYGYTF
TRBJ2-7 | TRBV7-3 | - | CASSFLGAGEQYF
TRBJ2-3 | TRBV5-5 | - | CASSSGGTDTQYF
TRBJ2-2 | TRBV5-4 | TRBD1 | CASSAPGDRGNTGELFF
TRBJ2-2 | TRBV5-1 | - | CASSLGANTGELFF
TRBJ2-1 | TRBV7-6 | TRBD1 | CASSLARLLSGTGDNEQFF
TRBJ1-6 | TRBV27 | - | CASSLHSLNSPLHF
TRBJ2-2 | TRBV9 | - | CASSVGQNTGELFF
TRBJ2-1 | TRBV7-6 | TRBD2 | CASSLAAWRGGVNNEQFF
TRBJ2-1 | TRBV9 | TRBD2 | CASSVGLAGGYNEQFF